This TCR beta chain was sequenced in a study of T cells after yellow fever vaccination. The study's findings and limits: The secondary response peaked faster, at day 5 versus 15, but was weaker. Subsequent booster samples again held most clones from primary vaccination (nearly 98% CD4, nearly 90% CD8). Just a small share of clonotypes turned up in the CD4 compartment as well as the CD8 compartment.

V shed 6 bases, J shed 3 bases, and the junction held 5 bases outside the gene matches. CDR3 length: 14 amino acids. Germline CDR1 reads MDHEN; CDR2 reads SYDVKM. The study made its TCR cDNA through 5'RACE template switching. That step introduced a universal primer site along with UMIs. Each CDR3 protein gets one entry after TCRdb re-called the 5' RACE reads with MiXCR. Among 500,000 to 650,000 distinct CDR3 sequences listed, approximately 13% were seen once. On this clonotype itself: The target antigen is unknown.

This clonotype was obtained from a man younger than 40 who received the YFV17D yellow fever vaccine. The V gene is TRBV28, the J gene TRBJ1-1; the match to TRBD1 covers 9 bases. Sample: PBMCs, taken on the day of the yellow fever booster vaccination. For the CDR3, the DNA is TGTGCCAGCAGCCGGACAGGGGATGACACTGAAGCTTTCTTT. It is translated as CASSRTGDDTEAFF.